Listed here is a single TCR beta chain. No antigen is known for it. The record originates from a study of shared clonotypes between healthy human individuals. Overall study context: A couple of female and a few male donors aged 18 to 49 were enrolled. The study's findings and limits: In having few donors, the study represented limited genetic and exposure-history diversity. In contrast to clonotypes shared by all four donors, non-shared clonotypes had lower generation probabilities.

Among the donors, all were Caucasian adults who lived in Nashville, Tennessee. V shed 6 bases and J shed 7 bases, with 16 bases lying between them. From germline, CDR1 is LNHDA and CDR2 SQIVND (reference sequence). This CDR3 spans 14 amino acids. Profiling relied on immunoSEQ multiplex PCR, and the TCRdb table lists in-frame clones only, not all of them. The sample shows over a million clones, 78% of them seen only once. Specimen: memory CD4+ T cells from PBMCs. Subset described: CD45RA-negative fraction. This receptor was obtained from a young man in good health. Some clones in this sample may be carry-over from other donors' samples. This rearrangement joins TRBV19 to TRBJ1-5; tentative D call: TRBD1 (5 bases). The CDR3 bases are TGTGCCAGTAGATTCGACTTGGCAGGGCAGCCCCAGCATTTT. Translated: CASRFDLAGQPQHF.